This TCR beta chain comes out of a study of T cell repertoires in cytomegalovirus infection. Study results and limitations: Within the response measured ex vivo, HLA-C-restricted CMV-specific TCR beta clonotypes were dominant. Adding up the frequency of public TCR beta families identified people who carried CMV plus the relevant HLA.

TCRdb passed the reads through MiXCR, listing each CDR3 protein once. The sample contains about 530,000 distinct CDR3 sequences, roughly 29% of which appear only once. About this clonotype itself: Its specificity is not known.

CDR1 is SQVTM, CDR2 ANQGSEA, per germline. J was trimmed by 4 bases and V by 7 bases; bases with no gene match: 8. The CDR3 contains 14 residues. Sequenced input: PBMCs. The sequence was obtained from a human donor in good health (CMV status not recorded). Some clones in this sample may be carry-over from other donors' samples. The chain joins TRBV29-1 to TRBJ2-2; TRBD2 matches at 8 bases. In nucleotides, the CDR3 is TGCAGCGCAAACCGCGCGGGGGGCACCGGGGAGCTGTTTTTT. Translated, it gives CSANRAGGTGELFF.